The 6 T cell receptor beta chains below come from one sample, sequenced in a study of identical twins (dated by TCRdb to about 2016). The method was 5' RACE. TCRdb names Illumina HiSeq 2000 as the instrument used. The raw public data were reprocessed by TCRdb itself: fastp quality trimming at Q25, MiXCR clonotype calling, in-frame beta chains only. Every CDR3 protein is listed once, alongside the most common genes and DNA of its rows. The sample includes 1.5 million to 2 million distinct CDR3 sequences, with more than 30% observed a single time. The ten largest account for about 0.27% of the sample. Sequencing used cord blood. The receptor source for this set is a newborn girl in good health.

The J gene is TRBJ2-1, the V gene TRBV13; the D gene is possibly TRBD2 (6 bases). The V gene's germline CDR1 is PRHDT and CDR2 FYEKMQ (reference sequence). V was cut by 3 bases and J by 6 bases, with 15 bases left in between. This CDR3 has 15 amino acids. The DNA of the CDR3 is TGTGCCAGCAGCTTGGGGACTTCCCACTTCAATGAGCAGTTCTTC. Protein sequence: CASSLGTSHFNEQFF.

This clonotype was counted a few times. V gene TRBV27 combines with J gene TRBJ2-7; the D gene is possibly TRBD2 (5 bases). V lost 6 bases to trimming and J lost 0 bases, with 18 bases between them. Germline V gene data show CDR1 as MNHEY and CDR2 as SMNVEV (reference sequence). The CDR3 contains 16 residues. The CDR3, as DNA: TGTGCCAGCAGCCCCTTCCTGGAGCGGTTCTCCTACGAGCAGTACTTC. This sequence encodes CASSPFLERFSYEQYF.

Points on this clonotype: Given a much more abundant clone one base away, this may be a read error. CDR3 DNA: TGTGCCACCAGGGCTGGCAGTGAGCAGTTCTTC. Protein product: CATRAGSEQFF. The chain uses TRBV24-1 and TRBJ2-1, with D unclear. The V end was cut by 7 bases, the J end by 9 bases, with 9 bases between. There are 11 residues in the CDR3. CDR1 and CDR2 from the germline V gene are KGHDR and SFDVKD.

This clonotype was observed once. One end of the junction varies from germline; a read error may be responsible. This chain uses TRBV18 with TRBJ2-3; weak D call: TRBD2 (6 bases). The germline CDR1 and CDR2 sequences are KGHSH and LQKENI. CDR3 size: 15 residues. The CDR3 sequence: CASSLKTRQADAQYF. CDR3 DNA: TGTGCCAGCTCACTCAAGACTAGGCAGGCAGATGCGCAGTATTTT.

In this sample, this clonotype turned up a few times. The chain links TRBV3-1 to TRBJ2-1; D possibly corresponds to TRBD2 (5 bases). The CDR3 is made up of 17 amino acids. Germline-derived CDR1 and CDR2 are LGHDT and YNNKEL (reference sequence). Trimming shortened V by 0 bases and J by 7 bases, and 19 bases separated the two germline ends. This chain's CDR3 is CASSQERLAGSRNEQFF. CDR3 in DNA: TGTGCCAGCAGCCAAGAAAGATTGGCGGGTAGTAGGAATGAGCAGTTCTTC.

This clonotype was seen a few times. V is TRBV20-1 and J is TRBJ2-1, with TRBD2 matching over 11 bases. The V segment lost 3 bases and the J segment 6 bases; nucleotides outside the gene matches: 7. CDR3 length: 15 amino acids. Germline loops: CDR1 DFQATT, CDR2 SNEGSKA (reference sequence). The DNA of the CDR3 is TGCAGTGCTAGGATTAGCGGGAGGGTGCGCAATGAGCAGTTCTTC. Its translation: CSARISGRVRNEQFF.